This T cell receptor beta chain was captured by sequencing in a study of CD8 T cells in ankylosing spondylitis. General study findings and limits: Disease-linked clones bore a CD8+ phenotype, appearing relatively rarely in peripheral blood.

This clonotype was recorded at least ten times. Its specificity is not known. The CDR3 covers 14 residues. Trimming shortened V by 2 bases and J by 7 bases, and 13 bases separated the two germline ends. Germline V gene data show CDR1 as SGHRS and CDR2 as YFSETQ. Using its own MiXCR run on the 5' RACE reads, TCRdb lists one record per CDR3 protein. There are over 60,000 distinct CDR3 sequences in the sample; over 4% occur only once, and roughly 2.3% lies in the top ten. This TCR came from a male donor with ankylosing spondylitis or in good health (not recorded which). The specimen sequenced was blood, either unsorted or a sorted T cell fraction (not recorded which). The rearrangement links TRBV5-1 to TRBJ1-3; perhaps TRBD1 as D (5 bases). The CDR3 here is CASSLGTVGNTIYF. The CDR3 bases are TGCGCCAGCAGCTTAGGGACCGTCGGGAACACCATATATTTT.